The 26 T cell receptor beta chains reported below all come from one sample, sequenced in a study of T cells after yellow fever vaccination. One entry per CDR3 protein, called by TCRdb with MiXCR from the 5' RACE reads. This sample has a few hundred thousand distinct CDR3 sequences, with approximately 4.5% found just once. The specimen comprised PBMCs, sampled 15 days after the yellow fever booster vaccination. The receptors were gathered from a man aged 18 to 30 who received the YFV17D yellow fever vaccine.

The chain combines TRBV7-8 with TRBJ2-1, with 9 bases identical to TRBD1. J was trimmed by 5 bases and V by 3 bases; bases with no gene match: 5. The CDR3 contains 15 residues. CDR1 is SGHVS and CDR2 is FQNEAQ in the germline V gene. DNA for the CDR3: TGTGCCAGCAGCTTTGGACAGGGGTCCCACAATGAGCAGTTCTTC. Translating gives CASSFGQGSHNEQFF.

This clonotype was seen only a few times. This chain connects TRBV11-2 to TRBJ2-3, with TRBD2 matching over 9 bases. Germline loops: CDR1 SGHAT, CDR2 FQNNGV. The J segment lost 1 base and the V segment lost 5 bases, leaving 4 bases of the junction unmatched. CDR3 length: 15 residues. The CDR3 loop reads CASSRRTSGTDTQYF. For the CDR3, the DNA is TGTGCCAGCAGCCGACGGACTAGCGGCACAGATACGCAGTATTTT.

This chain connects TRBV5-4 to TRBJ2-2, with 9 bases identical to TRBD2. This CDR3 contains 15 residues. Germline trimming cut 4 bases from V and 4 bases from J; bases unmatched to any gene: 5. Germline V gene data show CDR1 as SGHNT and CDR2 as YYREEE (reference sequence). This CDR3 is CASSNSGGSTGELFF. The CDR3 DNA reads TGTGCCAGCAGCAACAGCGGGGGGTCCACCGGGGAGCTGTTTTTT.

This clonotype was counted a few times. The CDR3: CASSPGSRNEQFF. CDR3 DNA sequence: TGTGCCAGCAGCCCTGGGTCTCGTAATGAGCAGTTCTTC. The rearrangement uses TRBV7-8 and TRBJ2-1; D call uncertain. Germline lookup yields CDR1 SGHVS and CDR2 FQNEAQ. Between the trimmed V and J ends, which lost 5 bases and 7 bases, there was a span of 12 bases. The CDR3 totals 13 residues.

V usage is TRBV9 and J usage is TRBJ1-2, with D perhaps TRBD1 (5 bases). This CDR3 is built from 14 residues. Deletions cut 0 bases from V and 0 bases from J, with 6 bases between. The germline gives CDR1 SGDLS, CDR2 YYNGEE. CDR3: CASSVGQTNYGYTF. Written as DNA, the CDR3 is TGTGCCAGCAGCGTAGGACAGACTAACTATGGCTACACCTTC.

In its sample, this clonotype was seen many times. CDR3 loop: CASSAGTANEKLFF. The CDR3 DNA follows: TGTGCCAGCAGCGCCGGGACAGCAAATGAAAAACTGTTTTTT. The chain combines TRBV5-4 with TRBJ1-4, with 7 nucleotides matching TRBD1. The CDR3 covers 14 residues. Germline V gives CDR1 SGHNT, CDR2 YYREEE (reference sequence). V trimming: 4 bases; J trimming: 5 bases; junction bases outside the gene matches: 5.

This clonotype was seen ten or more times. The chain is built from TRBV7-2 and TRBJ1-3; D not resolved. Germline V gene sequence: CDR1 SGHTA, CDR2 FQGNSA. With 2 bases removed from V and 8 bases from J, the gap between germline ends came to 4 bases. The CDR3 totals 11 residues. CDR3 sequence: CASSLLHTIYF. CDR3 coding DNA: TGTGCCAGCAGCTTACTCCACACCATATATTTT. Complete variable domain (other parts from reference TRBV7-2 and TRBJ1-3): GAGVSQSPSNKVTEKGKDVELRCDPISGHTALYWYRQSLGQGLEFLIYFQGNSAPDKSGLPSDRFSAERTGGSVSTLTIQRTQQEDSAVYLCASSLLHTIYFGEGSWLTVV.

This clonotype was picked up a small number of times. The rearrangement joins TRBV29-1 to TRBJ2-4; TRBD2 is a possible D gene (5 bases). The CDR3 has 17 amino acids. Trimming took 7 bases from V and 5 from J, leaving 27 bases between them. Germline CDR1 is SQVTM and CDR2 is ANQGSEA. This CDR3 is CSAQTGYGGSGENIQYF. The CDR3 coding sequence is TGCAGCGCCCAAACGGGGTACGGTGGTTCAGGAGAAAACATTCAGTACTTC.

This clonotype was recorded at least ten times. V and J are TRBV7-6 and TRBJ2-2; 10 bases are a match to TRBD2. V trimming: 5 bases; J trimming: 1 base; junction bases outside the gene matches: 7. The germline V gene has CDR1 SGHVS and CDR2 FNYEAQ. This CDR3 has 17 amino acids. This CDR3 reads CASSGRPSGRNTGELFF. The DNA for the CDR3 is TGTGCCAGCAGCGGACGTCCTAGCGGGAGGAACACCGGGGAGCTGTTTTTT.

This clonotype was recorded many times. The chain carries TRBV7-2 and TRBJ1-1, with D hard to call. Deletions cut 2 bases from V and 2 bases from J, with 3 bases between. This CDR3 region has 12 residues. Germline V gene lookup returns CDR1 SGHTA and CDR2 FQGNSA. CDR3 sequence: CASSLYNTEAFF. In DNA form, the CDR3 reads TGTGCCAGCAGCTTATACAACACTGAAGCTTTCTTT.

CDR3 protein: CASTDSQGWGYEQYF. The CDR3 DNA reads as TGTGCCAGCACGGACTCACAGGGTTGGGGCTACGAGCAGTACTTC. J is TRBJ2-7 and V is TRBV6-5, with D maybe TRBD1 (6 bases). The germline V gene has CDR1 MNHEY and CDR2 SVGAGI. The CDR3 extends over 15 amino acids. V was shortened by 7 bases and J by 3 bases, with 19 bases between the two germline ends.

The chain recombines TRBV20-1 with TRBJ2-5; D might be TRBD1 or TRBD2, each matching 6 bases. Between the trimmed V and J ends, which lost 3 bases and 1 base, there was a span of 24 bases. CDR1 and CDR2 from the germline V gene are DFQATT and SNEGSKA (reference sequence). The length of the CDR3 is 18 residues. The CDR3 here is CSASSSGAGSLLQETQYF. CDR3 bases: TGCAGTGCTAGTAGCTCGGGGGCCGGTTCTTTACTCCAAGAGACCCAGTACTTC.

V is TRBV29-1 and J is TRBJ2-3, with D tentatively TRBD2 (7 bases). Germline CDR1 is SQVTM and CDR2 is ANQGSEA. The CDR3 consists of 15 residues. V shed 7 bases and J shed 3 bases, with 20 bases lying between them. For the CDR3, the DNA is TGCAGCGCACACCAGGGAGGGGGGGCAACAGATACGCAGTATTTT. This encodes CSAHQGGGATDTQYF.

This clonotype appeared many times. The chain couples TRBV7-9 to TRBJ1-6; TRBD1 aligns across 8 bases. This CDR3 region has 14 residues. The germline CDR1 and CDR2 sequences are SEHNR and FQNEAQ (reference sequence). V lost 5 bases to trimming and J lost 8 bases; unmatched junction nucleotides: 5. The CDR3 coding sequence is TGTGCCAGCAGCCGGGGACAGGCCCATTCACCCCTCCACTTT. Its protein product is CASSRGQAHSPLHF.

The sample holds many counts of this clonotype. This CDR3 reads CASSLSGRTNEKLFF. The CDR3 DNA reads as TGCGCCAGCAGCTTGTCGGGAAGGACTAATGAAAAACTGTTTTTT. The rearrangement links TRBV5-1 to TRBJ1-4; no clear D gene. CDR3 length equals 15 residues. V lost 1 base and J 2 bases, leaving 9 bases between the germline ends. Germline V gene data show CDR1 as SGHRS and CDR2 as YFSETQ.

The gene calls are TRBV7-9 and TRBJ1-1, with TRBD1 as a possible D gene (5 bases). V was trimmed by 6 bases and J by 0 bases, leaving 11 bases between them. The CDR3 runs 14 residues. The germline V gene has CDR1 SEHNR and CDR2 FQNEAQ (reference sequence). CDR3 in amino acids: CASREDSLNTEAFF. The CDR3 DNA follows: TGTGCCAGCAGAGAAGACAGCTTGAACACTGAAGCTTTCTTT.

This clonotype was detected ten times or more. The chain combines TRBV20-1 with TRBJ2-3, with 8 nucleotides matching TRBD2. This CDR3 comprises 14 residues. In germline, CDR1 is DFQATT, CDR2 SNEGSKA (reference sequence). J gave up 2 bases and V 6 bases, and 7 bases lay outside the gene matches. The chain's CDR3 is CSAPVGGDTDTQYF. For the CDR3, the DNA is TGCAGTGCCCCGGTCGGGGGGGACACAGATACGCAGTATTTT.

This clonotype was seen at least ten times. The rearrangement joins TRBV24-1 to TRBJ1-2; possibly TRBD1 for D (6 bases). Germline CDR1 and CDR2: KGHDR and SFDVKD. Trimming stripped 3 bases from V and 5 bases from J, with 9 bases between. The CDR3 covers 13 residues. In nucleotides, the CDR3 is TGTGCCACCAGTGATCGGACAGTATATGGCTACACCTTC. It yields the protein CATSDRTVYGYTF.

The chain carries TRBV29-1 and TRBJ2-3; 10 nucleotides agree with TRBD1. The CDR3 has 13 residues. After removal of 5 bases from V and 5 bases from J, the junction contained 4 bases not matched to a gene. Germline loops: CDR1 SQVTM, CDR2 ANQGSEA. The CDR3 sequence is CSVKDRGVDTQYF. DNA of the CDR3: TGCAGCGTTAAGGACAGGGGGGTAGATACGCAGTATTTT.

This chain connects TRBV2 to TRBJ1-3, with TRBD1 identical over 7 bases. V was clipped by 6 bases and J by 0 bases; unmatched bases: 2. The germline V gene encodes CDR1 SNHLY and CDR2 FYNNEI. The CDR3 runs to 14 residues. The CDR3 reads CASRTGYSGNTIYF. In nucleotides, the CDR3 is TGTGCCAGCAGGACAGGGTACTCTGGAAACACCATATATTTT.

In its sample, this clonotype was seen many times. The chain combines TRBV12-3 or TRBV12-4 with TRBJ2-1; the match to TRBD1 covers 10 bases. The V segment lost 6 bases and the J segment 7 bases; nucleotides outside the gene matches: 9. CDR3 length: 15 residues. DNA of the CDR3: TGTGCCAGCAGCATGACAGGGGGCGCGGGGAATGAGCAGTTCTTC. Protein product: CASSMTGGAGNEQFF.

This clonotype was seen at least ten times. The chain uses TRBV29-1 and TRBJ2-3; the match to TRBD2 covers 7 bases. The germline CDR1 and CDR2 sequences are SQVTM and ANQGSEA. Trimming at V came to 3 bases and at J to 1 base, leaving 1 base not matched to a gene. There are 13 residues in the CDR3. CDR3 sequence reads: CSVDRGGTDTQYF. The DNA of the CDR3 is TGCAGCGTTGACCGGGGGGGCACAGATACGCAGTATTTT.

The rearrangement uses TRBV7-9 and TRBJ1-1; D gene ambiguous. The V end lost 1 base, the J end lost 0 bases, and 9 bases lay between the germline ends. The germline gives CDR1 SEHNR, CDR2 FQNEAQ (reference sequence). This CDR3 has 15 residues. DNA for the CDR3: TGTGCCAGCAGCTTAGAGGCAGGCTTGAACACTGAAGCTTTCTTT. Translation gives CASSLEAGLNTEAFF.

This clonotype came up many times. This rearrangement joins TRBV5-1 to TRBJ2-3; tentative D call: TRBD2 (7 bases). Trimming cost V 1 base and J 8 bases, with 23 bases left between them. The CDR3 has 17 amino acids. CDR1 is SGHRS and CDR2 is YFSETQ in the germline V gene. CDR3 protein: CASSLSVPGGPAGTQYF. CDR3 bases: TGCGCCAGCAGCTTGTCGGTCCCGGGGGGCCCCGCAGGTACGCAGTATTTT.

This clonotype was detected ten times or more. The chain links TRBV7-2 to TRBJ2-5; TRBD1 matches at 9 bases. Germline trimming cut 5 bases from V and 6 bases from J; bases unmatched to any gene: 10. CDR3 length: 15 residues. The germline gives CDR1 SGHTA, CDR2 FQGNSA. The CDR3 DNA reads TGTGCCAGCAGCCCCGGGACAGGGCGTCAGCAGACCCAGTACTTC. Its protein product is CASSPGTGRQQTQYF.

This clonotype was recorded many times. J is TRBJ2-1 and V is TRBV5-1, with D perhaps matching TRBD2 (6 bases). The germline gives CDR1 SGHRS, CDR2 YFSETQ. The V and J ends lost 3 bases and 5 bases respectively, with 9 bases between them. This CDR3 contains 13 residues. CDR3 sequence (DNA): TGCGCCAGCAGCTCGGGCGGGGACAATGAGCAGTTCTTC. Protein sequence: CASSSGGDNEQFF. The full variable domain, its missing parts supplied by reference TRBV5-1 and TRBJ2-1, is KAGVTQTPRYLIKTRGQQVTLSCSPISGHRSVSWYQQTPGQGLQFLFEYFSETQRNKGNFPGRFSGRQFSNSRSEMNVSTLELGDSALYLCASSSGGDNEQFFGPGTRLTVL.